This T cell receptor (beta chain) emerged from a study of blood T cell repertoires in COVID-19. At the level of the study: From T cells, B-cell-depleted T cells, or PBMCs came the material, which was cDNA or gDNA.

In the original processing: Amplification with reference gene primers provided the estimates of nucleated cell counts. Sequenced by immunoSEQ multiplex PCR; TCRdb stores in-frame clones only, minus some. D and trimming come from the DNA, and the V and J calls and clone size come from that table. The sample contains approximately 68,000 clones, approximately 79% of which appear only once. V shed 4 bases and J shed 0 bases, with 11 bases lying between them. CDR3 size: 15 residues. CDR1 SGHDN and CDR2 FVKESK come from the germline V gene. This chain connects TRBV14 to TRBJ2-3, with a weak D call TRBD1 (6 bases). The TCR sequence derives from a woman aged 45-65 years with acute or convalescent COVID-19. Input material: peripheral blood. The CDR3 is CASSRTVLSTDTQYF. In DNA form, the CDR3 reads TGTGCCAGCAGCCGGACAGTCCTTAGCACAGATACGCAGTATTTT.